Following are 13 T cell receptor beta chains from one sample sequenced in a study of CD8 T cells in Susac syndrome. Reverse transcription used about 0.45 to 1 ug RNA and random hexamers. MiXCR, run by TCRdb on the immunoSEQ multiplex PCR reads, gives a single entry per CDR3 protein. The data hold roughly 190,000 distinct CDR3 sequences, with approximately 95% observed a single time. The sample was CD4+ T cells from PBMCs. The source of these receptors is a human donor in good health.

This rearrangement joins TRBV5-1 to TRBJ2-5; 9 bases line up with TRBD1. This CDR3 comprises 15 residues. V shed 3 bases, J shed 0 bases, and the junction held 3 bases outside the gene matches. Looked up from germline, CDR1 is SGHRS and CDR2 is YFSETQ. The CDR3 spells CASSSWDRDQETQYF. The DNA for the CDR3 is TGCGCCAGCAGCTCCTGGGACAGGGACCAAGAGACCCAGTACTTC. Full variable domain (outside the CDR3, taken from reference TRBV5-1 and TRBJ2-5): KAGVTQTPRYLIKTRGQQVTLSCSPISGHRSVSWYQQTPGQGLQFLFEYFSETQRNKGNFPGRFSGRQFSNSRSEMNVSTLELGDSALYLCASSSWDRDQETQYFGPGTRLLVL.

The chain is built from TRBV5-6 and TRBJ1-1; no firm D call. CDR3 length equals 14 residues. Germline-derived CDR1 and CDR2 are SGHDT and YYEEEE. V lost 0 bases to trimming and J lost 3 bases, with 9 bases between them. The CDR3 loop is CASSLGHPDTEAFF. The DNA of the CDR3 is TGTGCCAGCAGCTTGGGACACCCAGACACTGAAGCTTTCTTT.

The sample holds one count of this clonotype. This chain connects TRBV6-6 to TRBJ2-3; no clear D. Germline CDR1 and CDR2: MNHNY and SVGAGI (reference sequence). The V and J ends lost 4 bases and 2 bases respectively, with 13 bases between them. This CDR3 contains 15 residues. CDR3: CASSSPTGLTDTQYF. In nucleotides, the CDR3 is TGTGCCAGCAGTTCCCCGACGGGTCTCACAGATACGCAGTATTTT.

The rearrangement uses TRBV7-9 and TRBJ1-5; D not certain. Germline lookup yields CDR1 SEHNR and CDR2 FQNEAQ (reference sequence). The CDR3 is 14 residues long. The V gene lost 5 bases and the J gene lost 0 bases, with 8 bases spanning the gap. Written as DNA, the CDR3 is TGTGCCAGCAGCCCGGGCTATAGCAATCAGCCCCAGCATTTT. This sequence encodes CASSPGYSNQPQHF. Drawing the rest from reference TRBV7-9 and TRBJ1-5, the complete variable domain is DTGVSQNPRHKITKRGQNVTFRCDPISEHNRLYWYRQTLGQGPEFLTYFQNEAQLEKSRLLSDRFSAERPKGSFSTLEIQRTEQGDSAMYLCASSPGYSNQPQHFGDGTRLSIL.

In DNA, the CDR3 is TGCGCCAGCAGCTTAGACCATCTCGATAGCAATCAGCCCCAGCATTTT. Translating it yields CASSLDHLDSNQPQHF. The rearrangement joins TRBV5-1 to TRBJ1-5; D ambiguous. V was clipped by 2 bases and J by 0 bases, with 12 bases between them. CDR1 and CDR2 (germline): SGHRS, YFSETQ. The CDR3 spans 16 residues.

This chain connects TRBV29-1 to TRBJ1-1, with D perhaps matching TRBD1 (5 bases). This CDR3 comprises 13 residues. Trimming took 6 bases from V and 7 from J, leaving 18 bases between them. Germline CDR1 reads SQVTM; CDR2 reads ANQGSEA. The CDR3 region has the DNA TGCAGCGTCCCCTCGGGAGTAAGGGGTGAAGCTTTCTTT. Protein: CSVPSGVRGEAFF.

This clonotype has a single count. The chain employs TRBV20-1 and TRBJ1-3, with D uncertain. CDR3 length: 17 amino acids. Germline V gives CDR1 DFQATT, CDR2 SNEGSKA (reference sequence). Trimming shortened V by 3 bases and J by 0 bases, and 18 bases separated the two germline ends. CDR3 DNA: TGCAGTGCTAGGATACAAAACTCGGGGATCTCTGGAAACACCATATATTTT. Its translation is CSARIQNSGISGNTIYF.

This chain joins TRBV9 and TRBJ1-1; D is possibly TRBD1 (5 bases). The CDR3 is 14 amino acids. Germline V CDR1 and CDR2: SGDLS, YYNGEE. V gave up 4 bases and J gave up 1 base, with 11 bases separating them. CDR3 region: CASSSRQQNTEAFF. The CDR3 nucleotides are TGTGCCAGCAGCTCGCGACAGCAGAACACTGAAGCTTTCTTT.

V is TRBV7-9 and J is TRBJ1-1; D is uncertain. The CDR3 consists of 12 residues. Trimming left V 6 bases short and J 11 bases short, with 16 bases between. Per germline, CDR1 SEHNR and CDR2 FQNEAQ (reference sequence). CDR3 sequence (DNA): TGTGCCAGCAGTCTGCCGCTAGACGGGGCTTTCTTT. This translates into CASSLPLDGAFF.

The gene calls are TRBV28 and TRBJ2-5; a weak D match, TRBD2 (5 bases). V was cut by 3 bases and J by 5 bases, with 10 bases left in between. The CDR3 totals 13 residues. The germline V gene encodes CDR1 MDHEN and CDR2 SYDVKM. CDR3 sequence reads: CASSLRGMETQYF. CDR3 nucleotides: TGTGCCAGCAGTTTGAGAGGGATGGAGACCCAGTACTTC.

The genes are TRBV12-3 or TRBV12-4 and TRBJ1-1; D gene unclear. Deletions cut 3 bases from V and 3 bases from J, with 8 bases between. CDR3 size: 13 residues. The CDR3 region has the DNA TGTGCCAGCAGTTTGGGTGGTCACACTGAAGCTTTCTTT. Translated: CASSLGGHTEAFF.

J is TRBJ2-1 and V is TRBV15, with TRBD1 identical over 8 bases. J was trimmed by 9 bases and V by 5 bases; bases with no gene match: 15. This CDR3 contains 16 residues. Per germline, CDR1 LNHNV and CDR2 YYDKDF (reference sequence). Here the CDR3 DNA reads TGTGCCACCAGCCCGCCTCCCGGTCCCGGGACAGGTGAGCAGTTCTTC. It is translated as CATSPPPGPGTGEQFF.

This chain links TRBV7-9 with TRBJ2-6, with D maybe TRBD2 (6 bases). This CDR3 is built from 17 residues. CDR1 is SEHNR, CDR2 FQNEAQ, per germline (reference sequence). Trimming took off 0 bases at V and 1 base at J, with 10 bases between the two ends. Here the CDR3 DNA reads TGTGCCAGCAGCTTAGCGGGGGGTACTTCTGGGGCCAACGTCCTGACTTTC. The encoded protein is CASSLAGGTSGANVLTF.